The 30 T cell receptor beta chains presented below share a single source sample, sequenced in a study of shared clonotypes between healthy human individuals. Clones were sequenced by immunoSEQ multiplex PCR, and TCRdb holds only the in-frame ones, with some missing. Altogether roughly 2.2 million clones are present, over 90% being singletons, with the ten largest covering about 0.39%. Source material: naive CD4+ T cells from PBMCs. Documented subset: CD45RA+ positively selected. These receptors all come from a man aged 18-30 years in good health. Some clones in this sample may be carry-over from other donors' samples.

CDR3 residues: CASISEGRHGYTF. The CDR3 coding sequence is TGTGCCAGCATATCTGAGGGAAGGCATGGCTACACCTTC. The chain uses TRBV28 and TRBJ1-2; the D is unclear. Germline V gene sequence: CDR1 MDHEN, CDR2 SYDVKM. This CDR3 contains 13 residues. V dropped 7 bases and J dropped 6 bases, with 15 bases sitting between them.

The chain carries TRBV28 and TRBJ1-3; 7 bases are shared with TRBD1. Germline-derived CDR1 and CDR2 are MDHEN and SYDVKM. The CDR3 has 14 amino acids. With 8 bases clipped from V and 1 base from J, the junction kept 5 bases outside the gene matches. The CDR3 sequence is CASGEDRSGNTIYF. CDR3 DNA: TGTGCCAGCGGCGAGGACAGGTCTGGAAACACCATATATTTT.

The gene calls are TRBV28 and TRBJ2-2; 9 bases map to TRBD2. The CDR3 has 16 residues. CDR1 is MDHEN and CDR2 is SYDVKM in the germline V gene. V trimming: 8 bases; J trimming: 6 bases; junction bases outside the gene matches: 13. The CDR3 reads CASSNIAGVLSGELFF. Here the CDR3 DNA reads TGTGCCAGCTCTAATATAGCGGGGGTACTTTCCGGGGAGCTGTTTTTT.

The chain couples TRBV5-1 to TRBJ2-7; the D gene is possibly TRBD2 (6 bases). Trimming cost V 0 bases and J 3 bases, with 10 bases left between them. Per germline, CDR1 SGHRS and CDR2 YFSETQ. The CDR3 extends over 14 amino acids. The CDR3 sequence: CASSLVAENYEQYF. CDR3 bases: TGCGCCAGCAGCTTGGTAGCGGAGAACTACGAGCAGTACTTC.

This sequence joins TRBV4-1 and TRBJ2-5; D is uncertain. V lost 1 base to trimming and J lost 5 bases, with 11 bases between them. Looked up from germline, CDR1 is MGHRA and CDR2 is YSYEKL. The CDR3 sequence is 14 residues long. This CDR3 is CASSQVARAETQYF. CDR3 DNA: TGCGCCAGCAGCCAAGTGGCTAGGGCTGAGACCCAGTACTTC.

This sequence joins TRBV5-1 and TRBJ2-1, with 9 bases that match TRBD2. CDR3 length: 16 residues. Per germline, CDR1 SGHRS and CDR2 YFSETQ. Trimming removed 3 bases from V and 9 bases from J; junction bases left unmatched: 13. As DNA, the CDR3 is TGCGCCAGCAGCTCCCCCGGGCGGGAGGGTACAGGTGAGCAGTTCTTC. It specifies CASSSPGREGTGEQFF.

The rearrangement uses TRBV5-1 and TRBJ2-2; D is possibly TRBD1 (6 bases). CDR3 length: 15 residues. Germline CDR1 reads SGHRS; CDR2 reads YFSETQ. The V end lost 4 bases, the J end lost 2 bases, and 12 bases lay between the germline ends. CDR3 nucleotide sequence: TGCGCCAGCAGCCCGTGGACAGAAAACACCGGGGAGCTGTTTTTT. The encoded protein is CASSPWTENTGELFF.

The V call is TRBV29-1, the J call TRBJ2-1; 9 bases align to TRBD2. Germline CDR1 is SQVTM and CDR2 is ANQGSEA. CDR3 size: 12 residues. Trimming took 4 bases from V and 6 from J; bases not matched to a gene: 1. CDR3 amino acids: CSVGREGNEQFF. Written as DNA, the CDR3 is TGCAGCGTTGGGCGGGAGGGCAATGAGCAGTTCTTC.

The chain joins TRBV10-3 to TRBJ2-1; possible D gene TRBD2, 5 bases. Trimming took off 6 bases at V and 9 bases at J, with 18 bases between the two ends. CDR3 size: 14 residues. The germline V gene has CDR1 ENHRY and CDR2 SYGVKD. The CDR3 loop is CAIRTDKGEGEQFF. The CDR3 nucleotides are TGTGCCATCAGAACTGACAAGGGCGAGGGTGAGCAGTTCTTC.

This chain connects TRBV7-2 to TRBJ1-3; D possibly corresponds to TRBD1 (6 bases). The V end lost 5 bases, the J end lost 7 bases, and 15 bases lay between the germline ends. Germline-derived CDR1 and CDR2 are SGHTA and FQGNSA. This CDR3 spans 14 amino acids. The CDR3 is CASSPWTVSNTIYF. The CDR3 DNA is TGTGCCAGCAGCCCCTGGACAGTCTCTAACACCATATATTTT.

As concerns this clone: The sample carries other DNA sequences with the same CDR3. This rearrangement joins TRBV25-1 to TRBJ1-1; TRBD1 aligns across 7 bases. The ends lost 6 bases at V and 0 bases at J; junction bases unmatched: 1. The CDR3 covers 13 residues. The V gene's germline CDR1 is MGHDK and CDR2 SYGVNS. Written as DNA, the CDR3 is TGTGCCAGCAGAGACAGGGTGAACACTGAAGCTTTCTTT. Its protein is CASRDRVNTEAFF.

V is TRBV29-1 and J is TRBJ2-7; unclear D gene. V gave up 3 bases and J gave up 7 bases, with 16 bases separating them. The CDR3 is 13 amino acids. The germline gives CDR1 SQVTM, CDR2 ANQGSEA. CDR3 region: CSVETYPQAEQYF. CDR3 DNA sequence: TGCAGCGTTGAGACATACCCCCAGGCAGAGCAGTACTTC.

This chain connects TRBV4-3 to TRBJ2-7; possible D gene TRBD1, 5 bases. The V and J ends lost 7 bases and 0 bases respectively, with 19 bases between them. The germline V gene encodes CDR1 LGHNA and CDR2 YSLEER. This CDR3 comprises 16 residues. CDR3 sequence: CASTIRQFPSSYEQYF. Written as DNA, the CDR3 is TGCGCCAGCACCATCCGACAGTTTCCCTCCTCCTACGAGCAGTACTTC.

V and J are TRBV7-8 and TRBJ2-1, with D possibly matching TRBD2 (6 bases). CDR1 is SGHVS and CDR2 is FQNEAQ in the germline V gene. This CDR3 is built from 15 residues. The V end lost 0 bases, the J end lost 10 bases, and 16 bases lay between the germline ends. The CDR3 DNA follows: TGTGCCAGCAGCTTAGCTGCTGGGGGTGGGAGGGAGCAGTTCTTC. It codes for CASSLAAGGGREQFF. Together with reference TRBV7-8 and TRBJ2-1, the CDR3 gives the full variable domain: GAGVSQSPRYKVAKRGQDVALRCDPISGHVSLFWYQQALGQGPEFLTYFQNEAQLDKSGLPSDRFFAERPEGSVSTLKIQRTQQEDSAVYLCASSLAAGGGREQFFGPGTRLTVL.

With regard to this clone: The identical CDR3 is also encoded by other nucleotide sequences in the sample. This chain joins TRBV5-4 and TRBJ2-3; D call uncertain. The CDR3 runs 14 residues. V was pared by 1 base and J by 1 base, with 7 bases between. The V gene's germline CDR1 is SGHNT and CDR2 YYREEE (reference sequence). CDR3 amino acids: CASSLYPGTDTQYF. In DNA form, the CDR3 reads TGTGCCAGCAGCTTGTATCCGGGCACAGATACGCAGTATTTT.

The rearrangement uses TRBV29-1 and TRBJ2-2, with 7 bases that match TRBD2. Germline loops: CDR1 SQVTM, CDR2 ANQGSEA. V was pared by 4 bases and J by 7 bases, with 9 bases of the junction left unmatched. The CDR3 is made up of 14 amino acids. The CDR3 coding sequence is TGCAGCGTTGGAGTTGCGGGAGTCAACGGGGAGCTGTTTTTT. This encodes CSVGVAGVNGELFF.

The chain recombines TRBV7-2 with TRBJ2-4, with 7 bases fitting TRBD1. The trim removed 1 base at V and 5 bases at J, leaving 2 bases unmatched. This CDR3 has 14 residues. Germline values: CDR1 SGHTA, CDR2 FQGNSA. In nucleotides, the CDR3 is TGTGCCAGCAGCTTAGTACAGGGGCAAAACATTCAGTACTTC. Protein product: CASSLVQGQNIQYF.

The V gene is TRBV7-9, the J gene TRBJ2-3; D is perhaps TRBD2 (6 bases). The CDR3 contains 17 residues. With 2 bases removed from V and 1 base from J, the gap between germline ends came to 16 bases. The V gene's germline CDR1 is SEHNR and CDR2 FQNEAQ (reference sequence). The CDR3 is CASSLFKGRQGTDTQYF. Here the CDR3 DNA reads TGTGCCAGCAGCTTATTCAAAGGGAGGCAAGGCACAGATACGCAGTATTTT.

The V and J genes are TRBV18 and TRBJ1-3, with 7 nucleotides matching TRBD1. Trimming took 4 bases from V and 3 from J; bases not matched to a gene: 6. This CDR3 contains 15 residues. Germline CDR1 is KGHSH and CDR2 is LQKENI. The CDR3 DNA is TGTGCCAGCTCACAGGACAGGTGGATTGGAAACACCATATATTTT. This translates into CASSQDRWIGNTIYF.

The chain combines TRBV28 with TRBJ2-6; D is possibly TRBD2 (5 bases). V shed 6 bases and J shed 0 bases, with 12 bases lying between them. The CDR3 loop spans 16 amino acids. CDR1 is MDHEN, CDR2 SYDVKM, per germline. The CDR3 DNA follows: TGTGCCAGCAGCCCCCCCCTAGCCTCTGGGGCCAACGTCCTGACTTTC. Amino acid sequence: CASSPPLASGANVLTF.

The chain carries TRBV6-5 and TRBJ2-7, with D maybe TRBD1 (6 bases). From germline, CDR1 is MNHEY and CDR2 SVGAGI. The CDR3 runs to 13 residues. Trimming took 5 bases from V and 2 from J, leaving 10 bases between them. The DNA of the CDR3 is TGTGCCAGCAGTATAGACAGGACCTACGAGCAGTACTTC. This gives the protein CASSIDRTYEQYF.

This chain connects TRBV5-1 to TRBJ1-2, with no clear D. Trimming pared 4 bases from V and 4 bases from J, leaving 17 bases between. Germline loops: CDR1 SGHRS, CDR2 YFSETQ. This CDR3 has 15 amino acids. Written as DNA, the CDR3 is TGCGCCAGCAGCGGAATAGGAGTCGTCGGCTATGGCTACACCTTC. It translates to CASSGIGVVGYGYTF.

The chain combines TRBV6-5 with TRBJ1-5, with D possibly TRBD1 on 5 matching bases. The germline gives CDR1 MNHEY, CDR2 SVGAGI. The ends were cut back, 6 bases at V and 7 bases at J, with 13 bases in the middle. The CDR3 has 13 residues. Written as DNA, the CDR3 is TGTGCCAGCAGCCCAGGGTTACGGCAGCCCCAGCATTTT. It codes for CASSPGLRQPQHF.

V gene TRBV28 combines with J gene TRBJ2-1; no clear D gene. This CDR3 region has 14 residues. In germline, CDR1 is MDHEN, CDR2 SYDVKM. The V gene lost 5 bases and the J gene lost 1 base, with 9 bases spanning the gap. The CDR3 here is CASSHSRSYNEQFF. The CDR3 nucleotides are TGTGCCAGCAGTCACTCCAGATCCTACAATGAGCAGTTCTTC.

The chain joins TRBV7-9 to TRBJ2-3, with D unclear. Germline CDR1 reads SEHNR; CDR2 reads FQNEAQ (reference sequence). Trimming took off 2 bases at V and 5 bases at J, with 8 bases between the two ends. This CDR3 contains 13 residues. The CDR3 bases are TGTGCCAGCAGCTTATGGACCTTAGATACGCAGTATTTT. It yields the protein CASSLWTLDTQYF.

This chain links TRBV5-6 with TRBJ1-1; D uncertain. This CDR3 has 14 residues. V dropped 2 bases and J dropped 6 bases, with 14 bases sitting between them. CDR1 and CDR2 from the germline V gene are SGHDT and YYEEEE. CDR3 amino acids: CASSFLYGDAEAFF. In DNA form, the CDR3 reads TGTGCCAGCAGCTTCCTTTATGGAGACGCTGAAGCTTTCTTT.

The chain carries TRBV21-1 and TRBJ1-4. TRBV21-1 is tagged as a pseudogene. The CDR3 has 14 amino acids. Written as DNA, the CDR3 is TGTGCCAGCAGCAAGACGGTCGGTTGGGAAAAACTGTTTTTT. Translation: CASSKTVGWEKLFF.

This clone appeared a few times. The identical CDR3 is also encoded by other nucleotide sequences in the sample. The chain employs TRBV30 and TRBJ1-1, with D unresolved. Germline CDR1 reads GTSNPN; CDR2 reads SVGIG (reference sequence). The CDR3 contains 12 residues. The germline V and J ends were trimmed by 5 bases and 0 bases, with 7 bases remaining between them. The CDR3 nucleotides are TGTGCCTGGTCCCTAGTGAACACTGAAGCTTTCTTT. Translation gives CAWSLVNTEAFF.

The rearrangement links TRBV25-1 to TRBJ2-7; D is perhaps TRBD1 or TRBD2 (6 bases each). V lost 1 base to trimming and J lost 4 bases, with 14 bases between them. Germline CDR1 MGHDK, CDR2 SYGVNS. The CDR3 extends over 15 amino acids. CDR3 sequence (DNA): TGTGCCAGCAGTGAATCGGTAGGGGGGTTTTACGAGCAGTACTTC. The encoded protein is CASSESVGGFYEQYF.

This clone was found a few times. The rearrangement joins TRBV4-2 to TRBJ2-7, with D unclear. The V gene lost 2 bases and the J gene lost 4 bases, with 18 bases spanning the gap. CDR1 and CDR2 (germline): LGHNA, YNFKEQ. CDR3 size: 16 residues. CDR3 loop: CASSQKAEHQRYEQYF. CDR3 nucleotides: TGTGCCAGCAGCCAAAAAGCTGAACACCAGAGGTACGAGCAGTACTTC.